This TCR beta chain was sequenced for a study of T cell changes during pregnancy in multiple sclerosis. The repertoire was sequenced with immunoSEQ multiplex PCR; TCRdb's copy has only in-frame clones and lacks some. The table has more than 65,000 clones, about 92% seen once. V gave up 3 bases and J gave up 4 bases, with 13 bases separating them. The germline CDR1 and CDR2 sequences are MDHEN and SYDVKM. The CDR3 consists of 15 residues. The chain links TRBV28 to TRBJ2-1; tentative D call: TRBD1 (6 bases). The TCR was taken from a female donor with multiple sclerosis, enrolled in a pregnancy study. The specimen was CD4+ T cells from peripheral blood mononuclear cells, collected before pregnancy. In DNA form, the CDR3 reads TGTGCCAGCAGTTTGGAGCCAGGGGCATACAATGAGCAGTTCTTC. This codes for CASSLEPGAYNEQFF.